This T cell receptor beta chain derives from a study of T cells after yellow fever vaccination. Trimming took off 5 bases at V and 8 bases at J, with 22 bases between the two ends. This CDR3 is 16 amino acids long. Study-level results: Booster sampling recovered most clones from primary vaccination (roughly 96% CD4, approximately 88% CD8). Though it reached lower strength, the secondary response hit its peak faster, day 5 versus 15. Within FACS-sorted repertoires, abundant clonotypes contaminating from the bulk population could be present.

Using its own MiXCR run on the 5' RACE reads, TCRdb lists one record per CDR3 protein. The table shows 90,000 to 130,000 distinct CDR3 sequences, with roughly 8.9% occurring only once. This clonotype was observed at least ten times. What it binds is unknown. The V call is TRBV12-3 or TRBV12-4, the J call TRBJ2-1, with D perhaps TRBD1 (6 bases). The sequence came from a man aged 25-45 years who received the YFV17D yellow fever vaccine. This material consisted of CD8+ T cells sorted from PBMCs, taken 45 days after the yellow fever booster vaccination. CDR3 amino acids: CASSGTGTSQYDEQFF. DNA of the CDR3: TGTGCCAGCAGTGGGACCGGGACATCTCAGTACGATGAGCAGTTCTTC.